Below, 5 T cell receptor beta chains from the same sample are listed, as sequenced in a study of shared clonotypes between healthy human individuals. The table came from immunoSEQ multiplex PCR; TCRdb's copy has only in-frame clones and leaves some out. This sample has just under 350,000 clones; 73% occur once, and the top ten carry 10%. The sample consisted of memory CD4+ T cells sorted from blood. Sample subset: CD45RA-negative fraction. These receptors originate from a young man in good health.

This clone was found many times. V usage is TRBV5-4 and J usage is TRBJ2-3; 10 bases agree with TRBD2. Per germline, CDR1 SGHNT and CDR2 YYREEE (reference sequence). With 2 bases clipped from V and 4 bases from J, the junction kept 7 bases outside the gene matches. The CDR3 runs to 16 residues. The CDR3 sequence is CASSLGASGSADTQYF. CDR3 coding DNA: TGTGCCAGCAGCTTAGGTGCTAGCGGGAGTGCAGATACGCAGTATTTT. Complete variable domain (other parts from reference TRBV5-4 and TRBJ2-3): ETGVTQSPTHLIKTRGQQVTLRCSSQSGHNTVSWYQQALGQGPQFIFQYYREEENGRGNFPPRFSGLQFPNYSSELNVNALELDDSALYLCASSLGASGSADTQYFGPGTRLTVL.

The genes are TRBV2 and TRBJ2-1; a weak D match, TRBD1 (6 bases). The CDR3 covers 13 residues. Germline CDR1 reads SNHLY; CDR2 reads FYNNEI. V gave up 4 bases and J gave up 6 bases, with 10 bases separating them. The CDR3 here is CASSVQGRNEQFF. DNA for the CDR3: TGTGCCAGCAGTGTTCAGGGGCGCAATGAGCAGTTCTTC.

The genes are TRBV6-5 and TRBJ1-4; a weak D match, TRBD1 (6 bases). The ends were cut back, 2 bases at V and 4 bases at J, with 11 bases in the middle. Looked up from germline, CDR1 is MNHEY and CDR2 is SVGAGI. The CDR3 is 15 amino acids. This CDR3 reads CASSYLGGLNEKLFF. The CDR3 DNA reads TGTGCCAGCAGTTACCTCGGGGGGCTTAATGAAAAACTGTTTTTT.

The J gene is TRBJ2-5, the V gene TRBV5-1; D is perhaps TRBD1 (5 bases). This CDR3 contains 13 residues. The germline V gene has CDR1 SGHRS and CDR2 YFSETQ. V was clipped by 4 bases and J by 2 bases, with 9 bases between them. CDR3 nucleotide sequence: TGCGCCAGCAGCCTGGACAATCAAGAGACCCAGTACTTC. Protein sequence: CASSLDNQETQYF.

The chain joins TRBV2 to TRBJ2-7; either TRBD1 or TRBD2 may supply D (6 bases each). CDR3 size: 17 residues. Germline CDR1 SNHLY, CDR2 FYNNEI. The V and J ends lost 7 bases and 4 bases respectively, with 26 bases between them. The CDR3 DNA reads as TGTGCCAGCACCGTAGAAGGGGGAAGCGGGTATGGGTACGAGCAGTACTTC. Encoded protein: CASTVEGGSGYGYEQYF.